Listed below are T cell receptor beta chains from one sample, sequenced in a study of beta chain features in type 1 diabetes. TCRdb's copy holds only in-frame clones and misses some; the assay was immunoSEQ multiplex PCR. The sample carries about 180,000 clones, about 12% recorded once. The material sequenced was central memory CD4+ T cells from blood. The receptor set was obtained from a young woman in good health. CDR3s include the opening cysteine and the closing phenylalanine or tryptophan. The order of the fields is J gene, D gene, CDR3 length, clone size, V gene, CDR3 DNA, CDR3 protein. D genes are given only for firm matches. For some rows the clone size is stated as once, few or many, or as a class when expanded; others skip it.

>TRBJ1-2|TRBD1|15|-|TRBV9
TGTGCCAGCAGCCCACTCGGGACAGGGCAATATGGCTACACCTTC
CASSPLGTGQYGYTF
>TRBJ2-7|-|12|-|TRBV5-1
TGCGCCAGCAGCTTTAGGGGCTACGAGCAGTACTTC
CASSFRGYEQYF
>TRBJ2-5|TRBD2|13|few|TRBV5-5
TGTGCCAGCCTCACACCGGGGGGTGAGACCCAGTACTTC
CASLTPGGETQYF
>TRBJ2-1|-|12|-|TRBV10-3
TGTGCCATCAGTGACAGGTCCAATGAGCAGTTCTTC
CAISDRSNEQFF
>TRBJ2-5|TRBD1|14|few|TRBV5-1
TGCGCCAGCAGCTTCCGGACAGGGGAAGAGACCCAGTACTTC
CASSFRTGEETQYF
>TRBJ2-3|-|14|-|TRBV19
TGTGCCAGTAGAAGACAGGTTAGCACAGATACGCAGTATTTT
CASRRQVSTDTQYF
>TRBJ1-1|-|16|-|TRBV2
TGTGCCAGCAGTGAAGAGGCAGGGGATTTGAACACTGAAGCTTTCTTT
CASSEEAGDLNTEAFF
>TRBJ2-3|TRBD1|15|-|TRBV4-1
TGCGCCAGCAGCCCCGGGGACAGGGGGCTTGATACGCAGTATTTT
CASSPGDRGLDTQYF
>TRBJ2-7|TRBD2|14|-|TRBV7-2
TGTGCCAGCAGAGAGCGGGGACTGTCCTACGAGCAGTACTTC
CASRERGLSYEQYF
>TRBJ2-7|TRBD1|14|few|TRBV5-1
TGCGCCAGCAGCTCAGGGGACAGCTCCTACGAGCAGTACTTC
CASSSGDSSYEQYF
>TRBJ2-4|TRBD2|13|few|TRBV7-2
TGTGCCAGCGGGGACTATTATAAAAACATTCAGTACTTC
CASGDYYKNIQYF
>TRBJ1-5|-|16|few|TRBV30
TGTGCCTGGAGTCAACGGGGGGTAAGGAGCAATCAGCCCCAGCATTTT
CAWSQRGVRSNQPQHF
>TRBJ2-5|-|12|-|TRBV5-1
TGCGCCAGCAGCTTGGCCGGTGAGACCCAGTACTTC
CASSLAGETQYF
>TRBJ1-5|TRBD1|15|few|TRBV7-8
TGTGCCAGCAGTGCCCCGGGACAGGGCAATCAGCCCCAGCATTTT
CASSAPGQGNQPQHF
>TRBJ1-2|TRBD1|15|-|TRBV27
TGTGCCAGCAGTTTAGCCACAGGGGTAGGCTATGGCTACACCTTC
CASSLATGVGYGYTF
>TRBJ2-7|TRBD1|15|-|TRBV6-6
TGTGCCAGCAGTGAGCCCGGGACAGGGGCCTACGAGCAGTACTTC
CASSEPGTGAYEQYF
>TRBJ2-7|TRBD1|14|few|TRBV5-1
TGCGCCAGCAGCAGGGACAGCAGCTCCTACGAGCAGTACTTC
CASSRDSSSYEQYF
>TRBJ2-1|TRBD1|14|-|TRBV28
TGTGCCAGCAGTTCGGGACAGGGCTGGTATGAGCAGTTCTTC
CASSSGQGWYEQFF
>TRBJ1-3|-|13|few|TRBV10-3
TGTGCCATCAGCCCAGGGCCTGGAAACACCATATATTTT
CAISPGPGNTIYF
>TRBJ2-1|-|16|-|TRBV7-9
TGTGCCAGCAGCTTAGACGGCCAGGGAACTTACAATGAGCAGTTCTTC
CASSLDGQGTYNEQFF
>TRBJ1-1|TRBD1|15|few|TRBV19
TGTGCCAGTAGTATAGGACAGGGGACGAACACTGAAGCTTTCTTT
CASSIGQGTNTEAFF
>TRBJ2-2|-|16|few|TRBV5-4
TGTGCCAGCAGCTTGGGGCCGGGCTCGGGGACCGGGGAGCTGTTTTTT
CASSLGPGSGTGELFF
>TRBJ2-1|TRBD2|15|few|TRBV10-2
TGCGCCAGCGTAGGACTAGCGCCCTCCTACAATGAGCAGTTCTTC
CASVGLAPSYNEQFF
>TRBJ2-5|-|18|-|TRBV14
TGTGCCAGCAGCCACCGTTTCGGTACTAGCCCAATCCAAGAGACCCAGTACTTC
CASSHRFGTSPIQETQYF
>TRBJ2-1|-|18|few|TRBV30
TGTGCCTGGAGTGGGGCAGGGGCAACCTCTAGCTCCTACAATGAGCAGTTCTTC
CAWSGAGATSSSYNEQFF
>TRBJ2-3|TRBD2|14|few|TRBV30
TGTGCCTGGAGTCTAGCGGGGGTCACAGATACGCAGTATTTT
CAWSLAGVTDTQYF
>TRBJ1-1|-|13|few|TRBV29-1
TGCAGCGCCCTTGGACAGATGAACACTGAAGCTTTCTTT
CSALGQMNTEAFF
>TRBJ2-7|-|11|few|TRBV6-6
TGTGCCAGCAGTTACTCGGAGAAGCAGTACTTC
CASSYSEKQYF
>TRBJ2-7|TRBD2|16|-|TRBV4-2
TGTGCCAGCAGCCAACGTAGTGATAGCGGGGCCTACGAGCAGTACTTC
CASSQRSDSGAYEQYF